This TCR beta chain was recovered during a study of T cell responses to AZD1222 COVID-19 vaccine. Study-level findings and limits: Among the donors, most were white British and more were female, and clonal diversity was possibly underestimated. Reports say nearly half of spike-specific TCRs go after unmutated variant regions. Samples come after the peak T cell response, not at day 14.

As concerns this clone: What it binds is not known.

Only in-frame clones appear in the TCRdb table, and some are missing; sequencing was by immunoSEQ multiplex PCR. The sample consists of 140,000 or so clones, roughly 93% of them appearing once. Germline V gene lookup returns CDR1 MNHEY and CDR2 SVGAGI. This CDR3 is built from 16 residues. The J segment lost 11 bases and the V segment lost 0 bases, leaving 7 bases of the junction unmatched. The input for sequencing was peripheral blood, taken after recovery from COVID-19. The chain is built from TRBV6-5 and TRBJ2-3; 14 nucleotides line up with TRBD2. The clonotype was recovered from an adult who had recovered from COVID-19. As DNA, the CDR3 is TGTGCCAGCAGTTACTCGACTGGACTAGCGGGAGGCGGGCAGTATTTT. The encoded protein is CASSYSTGLAGGGQYF.